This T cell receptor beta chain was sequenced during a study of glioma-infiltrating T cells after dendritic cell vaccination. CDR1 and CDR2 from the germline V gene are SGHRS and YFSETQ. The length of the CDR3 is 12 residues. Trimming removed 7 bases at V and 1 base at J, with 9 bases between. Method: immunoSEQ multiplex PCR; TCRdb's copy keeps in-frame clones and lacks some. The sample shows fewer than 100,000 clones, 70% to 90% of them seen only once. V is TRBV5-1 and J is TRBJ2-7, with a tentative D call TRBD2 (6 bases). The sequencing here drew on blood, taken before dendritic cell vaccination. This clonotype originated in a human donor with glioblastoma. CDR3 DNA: TGCGCCAGCGTGGGGGGTTCCTACGAGCAGTACTTC. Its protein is CASVGGSYEQYF.